The sample holds many counts of the clone carrying this T cell receptor beta chain. The target antigen is unknown. The CDR3 consists of 14 residues. V lost 2 bases, J lost 3 bases, and 4 bases stayed unmatched. Germline V gene lookup returns CDR1 SEHNR and CDR2 FQNEAQ (reference sequence). The data derive from a study of human T cells and chemical hapten exposure. Findings and limits, study-wide: The immune response of these alopecia patients might not match healthy individuals'.

Using its own MiXCR run on the RACE reads, TCRdb lists one record per CDR3 protein. The table has about 71,000 distinct CDR3 sequences, 7.5% to 10% seen once. The time point was: patch test 1, 2 weeks after DPC sensitization. The treatment: therapeutic diphenylcyclopropenone sensitization with weekly scalp DPC. Donation of samples came from alopecia patients who were 18 to 70 years old and suitable for DPC. The chain is built from TRBV7-9 and TRBJ2-7; 7 positions match TRBD1. The sample here was whole blood, taken in connection with sensitization to the hapten diphenylcyclopropenone (DPC). The clonotype comes from a woman aged 40 to 50 with alopecia areata. Some clones in this sample may be carry-over from other donors' samples. CDR3 coding DNA: TGTGCCAGCAGCTTACCCGGGACAGACTACGAGCAGTACTTC. Protein product: CASSLPGTDYEQYF.